The rows below give T cell receptor beta chains drawn from one sample of a study of cytomegalovirus exposure and HLA in healthy donors. The table came from immunoSEQ multiplex PCR; TCRdb's copy has only in-frame clones and leaves some out. This sample yields tens of thousands of clones, of which just under 80% are seen a single time; approximately 9.9% belongs to the top ten. Sequenced sample: PBMCs. These receptors were obtained from a man in his forties in good health and CMV-seronegative. CDR3s include the opening cysteine and the closing phenylalanine or tryptophan. The D gene is left open where the match is weak. Size values are once, few and many counts, or a class for expanded clones, and some rows have none.

D gene: TRBD2
V gene: TRBV6-5
clone size: NA
J gene: TRBJ2-7
CDR3 protein: CASSQGLAGVRVQYF
CDR3 DNA: TGTGCCAGCAGTCAGGGACTAGCGGGAGTTCGGGTGCAGTACTTC

D gene: NA
V gene: TRBV6-1
clone size: NA
J gene: TRBJ2-3
CDR3 protein: CASRLDSTQYF
CDR3 DNA: TGTGCCAGCAGGCTGGACAGTACGCAGTATTTT

D gene: NA
V gene: TRBV29-1
clone size: NA
J gene: TRBJ2-6
CDR3 protein: CSVVASGANVLTF
CDR3 DNA: TGCAGCGTGGTAGCTTCTGGGGCCAACGTCCTGACTTTC

D gene: NA
V gene: TRBV5-4
clone size: NA
J gene: TRBJ1-2
CDR3 protein: CASSFIGADGYTF
CDR3 DNA: TGTGCCAGCAGCTTTATTGGGGCAGATGGCTACACCTTC

D gene: NA
V gene: TRBV4-1
clone size: NA
J gene: TRBJ1-5
CDR3 protein: CASSLVPRGGAGNQPQHF
CDR3 DNA: TGCGCCAGCAGCCTTGTCCCCAGAGGGGGGGCTGGCAATCAGCCCCAGCATTTT

D gene: NA
V gene: TRBV5-1
clone size: NA
J gene: TRBJ2-3
CDR3 protein: CASSLGGGADTQYF
CDR3 DNA: TGCGCCAGCAGCTTGGGAGGAGGCGCAGATACGCAGTATTTT

D gene: TRBD1
V gene: TRBV19
clone size: NA
J gene: TRBJ2-3
CDR3 protein: CASTRGLGDTQYF
CDR3 DNA: TGTGCCAGTACGAGGGGGCTGGGAGATACGCAGTATTTT

D gene: TRBD1
V gene: TRBV19
clone size: NA
J gene: TRBJ2-7
CDR3 protein: CASSPGQGRPYEQYF
CDR3 DNA: TGTGCCAGTAGTCCGGGACAGGGCCGGCCCTACGAGCAGTACTTC

D gene: TRBD1
V gene: TRBV19
clone size: NA
J gene: TRBJ1-1
CDR3 protein: CASSPGQGFTEAFF
CDR3 DNA: TGTGCCAGTAGCCCGGGACAGGGCTTTACTGAAGCTTTCTTT

D gene: TRBD1
V gene: TRBV7-9
clone size: NA
J gene: TRBJ1-1
CDR3 protein: CASSGDRGRNTEAFF
CDR3 DNA: TGTGCCAGCAGCGGGGACAGGGGGCGGAACACTGAAGCTTTCTTT

D gene: NA
V gene: TRBV18
clone size: NA
J gene: TRBJ1-2
CDR3 protein: CASSPVEGNYGYTF
CDR3 DNA: TGTGCCAGCTCACCAGTTGAGGGTAACTATGGCTACACCTTC

D gene: NA
V gene: TRBV7-6
clone size: NA
J gene: TRBJ2-3
CDR3 protein: CASSLGGFGTDTQYF
CDR3 DNA: TGTGCCAGCAGCTTAGGCGGGTTCGGCACAGATACGCAGTATTTT

D gene: NA
V gene: TRBV5-1
clone size: NA
J gene: TRBJ2-1
CDR3 protein: CASSTRTGFEQFF
CDR3 DNA: TGCGCCAGCAGCACCCGAACAGGGTTTGAGCAGTTCTTC

D gene: NA
V gene: TRBV13
clone size: few
J gene: TRBJ1-2
CDR3 protein: CASSLSRGDGYTF
CDR3 DNA: TGTGCCAGCAGCTTATCCAGGGGTGATGGCTACACCTTC

D gene: NA
V gene: TRBV5-1
clone size: few
J gene: TRBJ1-1
CDR3 protein: CASSLTQNTEAFF
CDR3 DNA: TGCGCCAGCAGCTTGACACAGAACACTGAAGCTTTCTTT

D gene: TRBD1
V gene: TRBV2
clone size: NA
J gene: TRBJ2-1
CDR3 protein: CASTGTAIGEQFF
CDR3 DNA: TGTGCCAGCACCGGGACAGCTATTGGTGAGCAGTTCTTC

D gene: NA
V gene: TRBV4-1
clone size: NA
J gene: TRBJ1-1
CDR3 protein: CASSQVGSFLNTEAFF
CDR3 DNA: TGCGCCAGCAGCCAAGTCGGGTCGTTCCTGAACACTGAAGCTTTCTTT

D gene: TRBD1
V gene: TRBV7-9
clone size: NA
J gene: TRBJ1-5
CDR3 protein: CASSLGQGNQPQHF
CDR3 DNA: TGTGCCAGCAGCTTAGGACAGGGAAATCAGCCCCAGCATTTT

D gene: NA
V gene: TRBV7-9
clone size: NA
J gene: TRBJ1-2
CDR3 protein: CASYEGRNGYTF
CDR3 DNA: TGTGCCAGCTATGAGGGAAGGAATGGCTACACCTTC

D gene: TRBD1
V gene: TRBV5-4
clone size: NA
J gene: TRBJ2-3
CDR3 protein: CASSPNPRGPITDTQYF
CDR3 DNA: TGTGCCAGCAGCCCGAACCCCAGGGGGCCTATCACAGATACGCAGTATTTT

D gene: NA
V gene: TRBV7-6
clone size: few
J gene: TRBJ2-2
CDR3 protein: CASSLAYPDTGELFF
CDR3 DNA: TGTGCCAGCAGCTTAGCGTACCCGGACACCGGGGAGCTGTTTTTT

D gene: NA
V gene: TRBV2
clone size: NA
J gene: TRBJ1-5
CDR3 protein: CASSAGSDQPQHF
CDR3 DNA: TGTGCCTCCTCGGCGGGGAGCGATCAGCCCCAGCATTTT

D gene: NA
V gene: TRBV7-9
clone size: NA
J gene: TRBJ2-7
CDR3 protein: CSSSIRGGEQYF
CDR3 DNA: TGTTCCAGCAGCATAAGGGGAGGCGAGCAGTACTTC

D gene: TRBD1
V gene: TRBV10-1
clone size: NA
J gene: TRBJ2-1
CDR3 protein: CASSESGDRGFYNEQFF
CDR3 DNA: TGCGCCAGCAGTGAGTCGGGGGACAGGGGTTTCTACAATGAGCAGTTCTTC

D gene: TRBD1
V gene: TRBV7-9
clone size: NA
J gene: TRBJ2-7
CDR3 protein: CSTEGQETYEQYF
CDR3 DNA: TGTTCCACCGAGGGACAGGAAACCTACGAGCAGTACTTC

D gene: NA
V gene: TRBV10-2
clone size: few
J gene: TRBJ1-1
CDR3 protein: CASSELGGEAFF
CDR3 DNA: TGCGCCAGCAGTGAGTTGGGGGGGGAAGCTTTCTTT

D gene: TRBD1
V gene: TRBV19
clone size: NA
J gene: TRBJ2-1
CDR3 protein: CASSRTGQAYNEQFF
CDR3 DNA: TGTGCCAGTAGCAGAACGGGACAGGCTTACAATGAGCAGTTCTTC

D gene: NA
V gene: TRBV10-3
clone size: NA
J gene: TRBJ1-4
CDR3 protein: CAISAGALSDKLFF
CDR3 DNA: TGTGCCATCAGTGCAGGGGCGCTTTCGGATAAACTGTTTTTT

D gene: TRBD1
V gene: TRBV4-2
clone size: NA
J gene: TRBJ2-1
CDR3 protein: CASSQITGTGLNEQFF
CDR3 DNA: TGTGCCAGCAGCCAAATTACCGGGACAGGGCTCAATGAGCAGTTCTTC

D gene: TRBD1
V gene: TRBV5-1
clone size: NA
J gene: TRBJ2-6
CDR3 protein: CASEPTGGGANVLTF
CDR3 DNA: TGCGCCAGCGAACCAACAGGGGGTGGGGCCAACGTCCTGACTTTC

D gene: NA
V gene: TRBV5-1
clone size: NA
J gene: TRBJ1-3
CDR3 protein: CASSSGGLGNTIYF
CDR3 DNA: TGCGCCAGCAGCTCGGGGGGACTTGGAAACACCATATATTTT

D gene: NA
V gene: TRBV6-6
clone size: NA
J gene: TRBJ2-7
CDR3 protein: CASSDSRTYEQYF
CDR3 DNA: TGTGCCAGTTCAGACAGTCGAACCTACGAGCAGTACTTC

D gene: NA
V gene: TRBV9
clone size: NA
J gene: TRBJ2-3
CDR3 protein: CASSEMSSRNTDTQYF
CDR3 DNA: TGTGCCAGCAGCGAAATGAGCTCCCGAAACACAGATACGCAGTATTTT

D gene: TRBD1
V gene: TRBV6-1
clone size: NA
J gene: TRBJ2-1
CDR3 protein: CASRGTGTYNEQFF
CDR3 DNA: TGTGCCAGCAGGGGGACAGGGACCTACAATGAGCAGTTCTTC

D gene: NA
V gene: TRBV5-6
clone size: NA
J gene: TRBJ1-5
CDR3 protein: CASSEGRGSNQPQHF
CDR3 DNA: TGTGCCAGCAGCGAGGGTAGGGGGAGCAATCAGCCCCAGCATTTT

D gene: TRBD1
V gene: TRBV11-2
clone size: NA
J gene: TRBJ1-6
CDR3 protein: CASRTGEVNSPLHF
CDR3 DNA: TGTGCCAGCAGGACAGGGGAGGTTAATTCACCCCTCCACTTT

D gene: NA
V gene: TRBV19
clone size: NA
J gene: TRBJ1-1
CDR3 protein: CASWGQNMNTEAFF
CDR3 DNA: TGTGCCAGTTGGGGACAAAATATGAACACTGAAGCTTTCTTT

D gene: TRBD2
V gene: TRBV7-9
clone size: NA
J gene: TRBJ2-2
CDR3 protein: CASSTWRGTNTGELFF
CDR3 DNA: TGTGCCAGCAGCACCTGGCGGGGGACGAACACCGGGGAGCTGTTTTTT

D gene: TRBD1
V gene: TRBV18
clone size: many
J gene: TRBJ1-1
CDR3 protein: CASSLSATGKVTEAFF
CDR3 DNA: TGTGCCAGCTCTCTTTCCGCGACAGGGAAGGTCACTGAAGCTTTCTTT

D gene: TRBD2
V gene: TRBV6-5
clone size: NA
J gene: TRBJ2-7
CDR3 protein: CASSLGGGSYEQYF
CDR3 DNA: TGTGCCAGCTCCCTCGGCGGGGGCTCCTACGAGCAGTACTTC

D gene: TRBD2
V gene: TRBV4-1
clone size: NA
J gene: TRBJ2-7
CDR3 protein: CASSQDGPRGGRFYEQYF
CDR3 DNA: TGCGCCAGCAGCCAAGATGGGCCCCGGGGCGGGAGGTTTTACGAGCAGTACTTC

D gene: NA
V gene: TRBV5-1
clone size: once
J gene: TRBJ2-1
CDR3 protein: CASSPDAGLYNEQFF
CDR3 DNA: TGCGCCAGCAGCCCGGATGCGGGACTGTACAATGAGCAGTTCTTC

D gene: TRBD2
V gene: TRBV20-1
clone size: NA
J gene: TRBJ2-3
CDR3 protein: CSAGRDYSLF
CDR3 DNA: TGCAGTGCTGGACGGGACTACTCCCTTTTT

D gene: NA
V gene: TRBV28
clone size: NA
J gene: TRBJ1-5
CDR3 protein: CASSRAGAPNQPQHF
CDR3 DNA: TGTGCCAGCAGTCGGGCAGGGGCCCCCAATCAGCCCCAGCATTTT

D gene: TRBD1
V gene: TRBV2
clone size: NA
J gene: TRBJ1-2
CDR3 protein: CASVPRETGDGYTF
CDR3 DNA: TGTGCCAGCGTTCCTAGGGAGACAGGGGATGGCTACACCTTC

D gene: NA
V gene: TRBV7-9
clone size: NA
J gene: TRBJ2-3
CDR3 protein: CASSARGQRTDTQYF
CDR3 DNA: TGTGCCAGCAGCGCCCGGGGACAACGCACAGATACGCAGTATTTT

D gene: TRBD2
V gene: TRBV7-2
clone size: NA
J gene: TRBJ2-1
CDR3 protein: CASSLSGGQYNEQFF
CDR3 DNA: TGTGCCAGCAGCTTAAGCGGGGGGCAGTACAATGAGCAGTTCTTC

D gene: NA
V gene: TRBV21-1
clone size: NA
J gene: TRBJ2-3
CDR3 protein: CASSFPTYGTDSTDTQYF
CDR3 DNA: TGTGCCAGCTCATTTCCCACCTACGGGACAGACAGCACAGATACGCAGTATTTT

D gene: NA
V gene: TRBV7-8
clone size: NA
J gene: TRBJ2-2
CDR3 protein: CASSLTRQNTGELFF
CDR3 DNA: TGTGCCAGCAGCTTAACTAGACAGAACACCGGGGAGCTGTTTTTT

D gene: TRBD1
V gene: TRBV28
clone size: NA
J gene: TRBJ1-5
CDR3 protein: CASSTRGAQDQPQHF
CDR3 DNA: TGTGCCAGCAGTACCAGGGGGGCGCAAGATCAGCCCCAGCATTTT

D gene: NA
V gene: TRBV28
clone size: once
J gene: TRBJ2-4
CDR3 protein: CASRWDNLAKNIQYF
CDR3 DNA: TGTGCCAGCAGGTGGGACAACCTAGCCAAAAACATTCAGTACTTC